A selection of T cell receptor beta chains follows, all from one sample in a study of blood T cell repertoires in COVID-19. The assay was immunoSEQ multiplex PCR, and TCRdb's table has in-frame clones only and misses some. The table has roughly 150,000 clones, over 70% seen once; the top ten hold around a fifth. Sequencing used peripheral blood. All receptors derive from a woman in her seventies who had recovered from COVID-19. CDR3s include the opening cysteine and the closing phenylalanine or tryptophan. D genes are given only for firm matches. The size entry is marked missing in some rows and otherwise reads once, few, many or a size class.

. | TRBJ1-1 | TRBV6-4 | TRBD1 | CASTTTGVAFF | TGTGCCAGCACAACGACAGGGGTAGCTTTCTTT
. | TRBJ2-3 | TRBV6-2/TRBV6-3 | TRBD1 | CASSSDRVDSADTQYF | TGTGCCAGCAGTTCCGACAGGGTGGATTCGGCAGATACGCAGTATTTT
. | TRBJ1-1 | TRBV2 | . | CASSVRSLGATTEAFF | TGTGCCAGCAGTGTTCGGTCTCTAGGGGCGACCACTGAAGCTTTCTTT
. | TRBJ1-1 | TRBV7-2 | . | CASSFVRVRNTEAFF | TGTGCCAGCAGCTTCGTCAGGGTAAGGAACACTGAAGCTTTCTTT
few | TRBJ1-3 | TRBV3-1/TRBV3-2 | TRBD1 | CASSLRTGRSGNTIYF | TGTGCCAGCAGCCTCCGGACAGGGCGATCTGGAAACACCATATATTTT
. | TRBJ2-3 | TRBV6-5 | . | CASSNRGTDTQYF | TGTGCCAGCAGCAACAGGGGCACAGATACGCAGTATTTT
. | TRBJ2-1 | TRBV15 | . | CATTTQLAVEQFF | TGTGCCACCACAACGCAGCTGGCGGTAGAGCAGTTCTTC
. | TRBJ2-7 | TRBV1 | . | CTSSQDRGRLAAGGQYF | TGCACCAGCAGCCAAGATCGGGGAAGGCTAGCGGCCGGGGGGCAGTACTTC
. | TRBJ1-3 | TRBV19 | . | CASSIQTGSGNTIYF | TGTGCCAGTAGTATCCAAACGGGCTCTGGAAACACCATATATTTT
. | TRBJ1-5 | TRBV28 | . | CASSLGLRLYSNQPQHF | TGTGCCAGCAGTTTAGGGTTGCGACTTTATAGCAATCAGCCCCAGCATTTT
. | TRBJ2-1 | TRBV29-1 | TRBD2 | CTASGGNEQFF | TGCACCGCTAGCGGGGGAAATGAGCAGTTCTTC
. | TRBJ2-7 | TRBV6-2/TRBV6-3 | TRBD1 | CASSYHGQGGFAQYF | TGTGCCAGCAGTTACCACGGACAGGGTGGGTTCGCGCAGTACTTC
. | TRBJ1-3 | TRBV18 | . | CASSSAGYGSGNTIYF | TGTGCCAGCTCATCCGCAGGGTATGGGTCTGGAAACACCATATATTTT
. | TRBJ2-1 | TRBV6-2/TRBV6-3 | . | CASSPGGSAYNEQFF | TGTGCCAGCAGCCCAGGAGGGTCTGCCTACAATGAGCAGTTCTTC
. | TRBJ1-2 | TRBV5-6 | TRBD1 | CASSLGQGAGGYTF | TGTGCCAGCAGCTTGGGACAGGGGGCCGGTGGCTACACCTTC
. | TRBJ1-4 | TRBV18 | TRBD1 | CASAPGGTDEKLFF | TGTGCCAGCGCCCCAGGGGGGACGGATGAAAAACTGTTTTTT
. | TRBJ2-5 | TRBV6-1 | . | CASSEVVGGETQYF | TGTGCCAGCAGTGAAGTGGTGGGGGGAGAGACCCAGTACTTC
. | TRBJ1-1 | TRBV28 | . | CAHIGFGGLSTEAFF | TGTGCCCATATAGGGTTCGGGGGATTGAGCACTGAAGCTTTCTTT
. | TRBJ1-5 | TRBV5-1 | . | CASSLEPGVREPQHF | TGCGCCAGCAGCTTGGAACCCGGGGTCCGGGAGCCCCAGCATTTT
. | TRBJ1-2 | TRBV5-1 | . | CASSFGGADYGYTF | TGCGCCAGCAGCTTTGGGGGGGCCGACTATGGCTACACCTTC
. | TRBJ1-1 | TRBV11-2 | . | CASSPGPGRGVTEAFF | TGTGCCAGCAGCCCCGGACCGGGCAGGGGCGTTACTGAAGCTTTCTTT
few | TRBJ1-1 | TRBV4-3 | . | CASSQERVQGWDTEAFF | TGCGCCAGCAGCCAAGAGAGGGTACAGGGCTGGGACACTGAAGCTTTCTTT
. | TRBJ2-6 | TRBV4-2 | . | CASSQGQGNSGANVLTF | TGTGCCAGCAGCCAAGGTCAGGGCAACTCTGGGGCCAACGTCCTGACTTTC
. | TRBJ2-1 | TRBV4-1 | . | CASSQDPAVADEQFF | TGCGCCAGCAGCCAAGATCCGGCTGTAGCGGATGAGCAGTTCTTC